This T cell receptor (beta chain) emerged from a study of T cell responses to AZD1222 COVID-19 vaccine. This clone was recorded once. Its target is not known. TCRdb keeps only in-frame clones here, not all; method: immunoSEQ multiplex PCR. The table has about 150,000 clones, more than 75% seen once. Overall study findings and caveats: Per reports, nearly half of all spike-specific TCRs target regions that are unmutated in variants.

The germline gives CDR1 LGHNA, CDR2 YSLEER. With 2 bases removed from V and 0 bases from J, the gap between germline ends came to 8 bases. This CDR3 comprises 15 residues. The source material was peripheral blood, sampled on day 0 of AZD1222 vaccination. This sequence joins TRBV4-3 and TRBJ1-5; D not resolved. This sequence was found in an adult in good health. The CDR3, as DNA: TGCGCCAGCAGCCAACGGCGAAATAGCAATCAGCCCCAGCATTTT. Encoded protein: CASSQRRNSNQPQHF.